This T cell receptor (beta chain) emerged from a study of regulatory T cells in long-lasting Graves disease. Both iRepertoire HTBI primers and Arm-PCR of CDR3 regions were used to build the TCR beta libraries. TCRdb itself ran the multiplex PCR reads through MiXCR, one entry per CDR3 protein. The sample holds roughly 610,000 distinct CDR3 sequences, approximately 15% seen once. Stated time point: newly diagnosed GD, antithyroid drugs for less than 3 months. From RNA extracted from PBMCs, the TCR library was made. A few counts support this clonotype. The CDR3 sequence is 15 residues long. J gave up 6 bases and V 4 bases, and 7 bases lay outside the gene matches. Germline CDR1 reads GTSNPN; CDR2 reads SVGIG (reference sequence). These data were also reused for a study on T cells in Graves' hyperthyroidism and ophthalmopathy.

This sequence joins TRBV30 and TRBJ1-5; 12 positions match TRBD1. This specimen was peripheral blood mononuclear cells (PBMCs), taken at new diagnosis, from a patient treated with antithyroid drugs. This receptor was identified in a woman between 25 and 40 years old with Graves disease. As DNA, the CDR3 is TGTGCCTGGACGTCCGGGACAGGGGGCCGTCAGCCCCAGCATTTT. It encodes CAWTSGTGGRQPQHF.